This T cell receptor beta chain was found in a study of cytomegalovirus exposure and HLA in healthy donors. General observations from the study: The authors listed approximately 160 TCR beta chains as cytomegalovirus-associated.

As concerns this clone: Its antigen is currently unknown.

The germline V gene has CDR1 MGHRA and CDR2 YSYEKL. The ends lost 4 bases at V and 4 bases at J; junction bases unmatched: 4. The CDR3 covers 15 residues. TCRdb keeps only in-frame clones here, not all; method: immunoSEQ multiplex PCR. Of 75,000 to 95,000 clones listed, 96% are singletons. Sequencing input: PBMCs. The V gene is TRBV4-1, the J gene TRBJ2-1, with 10 bases that match TRBD2. The receptor comes from a man younger than 35 in good health and CMV-seronegative. The CDR3 protein is CASSLTSGSYNEQFF. Here the CDR3 DNA reads TGCGCCAGCAGCCTGACTAGCGGGTCATACAATGAGCAGTTCTTC.